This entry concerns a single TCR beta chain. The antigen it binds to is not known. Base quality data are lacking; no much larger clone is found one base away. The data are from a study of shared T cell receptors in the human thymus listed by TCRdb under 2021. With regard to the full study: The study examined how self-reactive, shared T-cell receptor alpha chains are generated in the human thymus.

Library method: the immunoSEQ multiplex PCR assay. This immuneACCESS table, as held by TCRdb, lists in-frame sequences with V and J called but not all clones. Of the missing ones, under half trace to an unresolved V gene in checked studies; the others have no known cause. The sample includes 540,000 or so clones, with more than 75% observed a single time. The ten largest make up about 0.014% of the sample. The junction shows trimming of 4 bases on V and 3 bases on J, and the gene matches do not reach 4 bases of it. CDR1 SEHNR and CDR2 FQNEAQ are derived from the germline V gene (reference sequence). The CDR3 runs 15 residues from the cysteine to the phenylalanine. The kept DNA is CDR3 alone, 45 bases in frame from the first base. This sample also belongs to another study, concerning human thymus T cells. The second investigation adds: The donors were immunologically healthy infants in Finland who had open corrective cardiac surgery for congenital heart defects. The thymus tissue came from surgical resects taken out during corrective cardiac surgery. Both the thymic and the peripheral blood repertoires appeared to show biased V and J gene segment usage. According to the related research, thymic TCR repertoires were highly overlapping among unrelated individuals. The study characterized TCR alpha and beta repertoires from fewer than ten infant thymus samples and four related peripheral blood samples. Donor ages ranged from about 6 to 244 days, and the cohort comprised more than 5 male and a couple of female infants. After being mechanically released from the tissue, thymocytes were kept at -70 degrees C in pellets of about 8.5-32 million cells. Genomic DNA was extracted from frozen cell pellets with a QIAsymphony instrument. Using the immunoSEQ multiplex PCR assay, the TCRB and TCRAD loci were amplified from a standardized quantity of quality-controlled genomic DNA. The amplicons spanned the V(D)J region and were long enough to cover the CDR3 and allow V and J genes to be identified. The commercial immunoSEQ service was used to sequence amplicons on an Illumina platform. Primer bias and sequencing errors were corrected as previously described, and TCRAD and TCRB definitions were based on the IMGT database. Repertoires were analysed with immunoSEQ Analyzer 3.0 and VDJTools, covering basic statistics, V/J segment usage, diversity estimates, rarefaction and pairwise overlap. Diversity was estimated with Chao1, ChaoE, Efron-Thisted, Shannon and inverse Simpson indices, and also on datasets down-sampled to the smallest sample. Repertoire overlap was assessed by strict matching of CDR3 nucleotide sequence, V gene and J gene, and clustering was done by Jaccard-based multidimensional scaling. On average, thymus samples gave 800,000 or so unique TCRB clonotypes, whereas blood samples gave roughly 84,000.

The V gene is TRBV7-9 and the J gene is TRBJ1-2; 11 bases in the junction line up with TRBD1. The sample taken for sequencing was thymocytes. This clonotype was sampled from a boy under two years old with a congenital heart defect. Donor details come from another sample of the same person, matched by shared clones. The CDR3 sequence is CASSSGQGADYGYTF. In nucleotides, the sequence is TGTGCCAGCAGCTCAGGACAGGGGGCGGACTATGGCTACACCTTC.